One sample yielded the 19 T cell receptor beta chains listed below, sequenced in a study of T-cell memory formation after mild COVID-19. One entry per CDR3 protein, called by TCRdb with MiXCR from the 5' RACE reads. The table lists about 390,000 distinct CDR3 sequences, about 16% of them singletons. Sequenced input: PBMCs or a T cell subset sorted from them (not recorded which). The source is a man aged 18 to 30 who had mild COVID-19 (a few samples of this study predate the infection). Cell type and time point are not known.

The CDR3 coding sequence is TGTGCCAGCAGCTCCATCCAGGGGAACTCCTACGAGCAGTACTTC. This gives the protein CASSSIQGNSYEQYF. The V gene is TRBV11-2, the J gene TRBJ2-7, with a possible D match to TRBD1 (6 bases). The CDR3 consists of 15 residues. V was pared by 4 bases and J by 0 bases, with 13 bases between. Germline V lookup: CDR1 SGHAT, CDR2 FQNNGV.

The chain couples TRBV18 to TRBJ2-5, with D unresolved. The CDR3 is 15 residues long. CDR1 KGHSH and CDR2 LQKENI come from the germline V gene. The ends were cut back, 3 bases at V and 2 bases at J, with 13 bases in the middle. The CDR3 sequence: CASSPTVGEQETQYF. The CDR3 nucleotides are TGTGCCAGCTCACCTACAGTTGGGGAACAAGAGACCCAGTACTTC.

This clonotype was recorded a few times. The chain carries TRBV4-2 and TRBJ1-5; no clear D gene. V lost 2 bases, J lost 9 bases, and 8 bases lay in between. The CDR3 spans 12 residues. Per the germline V gene, CDR1 is LGHNA and CDR2 is YNFKEQ. CDR3 loop: CASSQNRGPQHF. For the CDR3, the DNA is TGTGCCAGCAGCCAAAATCGCGGGCCCCAGCATTTT.

This clonotype was seen only a few times. The V gene is TRBV7-2, the J gene TRBJ2-7; tentatively, D is TRBD2 (5 bases). The germline V gene encodes CDR1 SGHTA and CDR2 FQGNSA. The length of the CDR3 is 16 residues. With 2 bases removed from V and 2 bases from J, the gap between germline ends came to 16 bases. Here the CDR3 DNA reads TGTGCCAGCAGCTTATTCGGTGGGAGCAACCCCTACGAGCAGTACTTC. This codes for CASSLFGGSNPYEQYF.

The chain is built from TRBV9 and TRBJ1-4, with a possible D match to TRBD1 (6 bases). Germline assignment: CDR1 SGDLS and CDR2 YYNGEE. Deletions cut 0 bases from V and 4 bases from J, with 10 bases between. This CDR3 region has 15 residues. This CDR3 is CASSVARGGNEKLFF. The CDR3, as DNA: TGTGCCAGCAGCGTAGCTCGAGGGGGTAATGAAAAACTGTTTTTT. Complete variable domain (other parts from reference TRBV9 and TRBJ1-4): DSGVTQTPKHLITATGQRVTLRCSPRSGDLSVYWYQQSLDQGLQFLIQYYNGEERAKGNILERFSAQQFPDLHSELNLSSLELGDSALYFCASSVARGGNEKLFFGSGTQLSVL.

J is TRBJ2-1 and V is TRBV20-1, with D possibly TRBD2 on 5 matching bases. Trimming took off 4 bases at V and 1 base at J, with 14 bases between the two ends. There are 15 residues in the CDR3. The germline gives CDR1 DFQATT, CDR2 SNEGSKA (reference sequence). As DNA, the CDR3 is TGCAGTGCTAACTCCCGGGGTTGGTCCTACAATGAGCAGTTCTTC. Its translation is CSANSRGWSYNEQFF.

The chain has TRBV4-1 and TRBJ1-6; D gene unclear. Germline CDR1 is MGHRA and CDR2 is YSYEKL. Trimming took 1 base from V and 7 from J, leaving 11 bases between them. The CDR3 length is 15 residues. CDR3 sequence (DNA): TGCGCCAGCAGCCAAGGCACAAGAGGAAATTCACCCCTCCACTTT. It encodes CASSQGTRGNSPLHF.

The genes are TRBV12-3 or TRBV12-4 and TRBJ2-7, with TRBD1 matching over 10 bases. After removal of 5 bases from V and 2 bases from J, the junction contained 3 bases not matched to a gene. The CDR3 is made up of 14 amino acids. CDR3 sequence reads: CASSKGQGTYEQYV. CDR3 nucleotide sequence: TGTGCCAGCAGTAAGGGACAGGGGACCTACGAGCAGTACGTC.

The chain carries TRBV6-2 or TRBV6-3 and TRBJ1-1; a weak D match, TRBD1 (5 bases). The CDR3 contains 17 residues. Deletions cut 5 bases from V and 6 bases from J, with 25 bases between. Looked up from germline, CDR1 is MNHEY and CDR2 is SVGEGT. The CDR3 sequence: CASSPNMGRFFSAEAFF. For the CDR3, the DNA is TGTGCCAGCAGTCCCAACATGGGGCGGTTTTTTTCGGCTGAAGCTTTCTTT.

This clonotype was detected many times. This chain joins TRBV19 and TRBJ2-1; D gene uncertain. The CDR3 has 13 residues. Germline V gene lookup returns CDR1 LNHDA and CDR2 SQIVND (reference sequence). V dropped 1 base and J dropped 4 bases, with 5 bases sitting between them. The CDR3 loop reads CASSIVGYNEQFF. In DNA, the CDR3 is TGTGCCAGTAGTATAGTAGGGTACAATGAGCAGTTCTTC.

This clonotype appeared a few times. The junction and the germline gene differ at one end; a read error may be behind it. J is TRBJ2-3 and V is TRBV30; 9 nucleotides match TRBD2. The V gene's germline CDR1 is GTSNPN and CDR2 SVGIG (reference sequence). CDR3 length equals 11 residues. In DNA, the CDR3 is TGTGCCTGGAAATGGAGCGGGGGGATCCATTTT. Amino acids: CAWKWSGGIHF.

This rearrangement joins TRBV21-1 to TRBJ1-1. TRBV21-1 is a recognized pseudogene. The CDR3 is 13 residues long. The CDR3 loop is CASSKASRSEAFF. The CDR3 nucleotides read TGTGCCAGCAGCAAAGCTTCCAGATCTGAAGCTTTCTTT.

In DNA form, the CDR3 reads TGTGCCAGCCGCTTGGGGCTAGCGGGGAAGGAGCAGTTCTTC. Its protein is CASRLGLAGKEQFF. The chain uses TRBV28 and TRBJ2-1; 9 nucleotides align to TRBD2. CDR1 and CDR2 from the germline V gene are MDHEN and SYDVKM. The CDR3 covers 14 residues. Trimming removed 8 bases from V and 10 bases from J; junction bases left unmatched: 12.

DNA for the CDR3: TGTGCCAGCAGGATTCTCGGGGGCGCCGTCACAGATACGCAGTATTTT. Translation gives CASRILGGAVTDTQYF. The chain links TRBV7-3 to TRBJ2-3; D is perhaps TRBD1 or TRBD2 (6 bases each). Trimming left V 6 bases short and J 2 bases short, with 18 bases between. The V gene's germline CDR1 is SGHTA and CDR2 FQGTGA. This CDR3 is built from 16 residues.

The CDR3 spells CASSPDSTEAFF. CDR3 DNA: TGTGCCAGCAGCCCTGATTCCACTGAAGCTTTCTTT. The chain combines TRBV7-9 with TRBJ1-1; D is uncertain. The CDR3 extends over 12 amino acids. V lost 5 bases to trimming and J lost 4 bases, with 8 bases between them. The V gene's germline CDR1 is SEHNR and CDR2 FQNEAQ (reference sequence).

This clonotype was counted between two and nine times. The chain joins TRBV4-3 to TRBJ1-2, with 8 bases identical to TRBD1. Germline V gene sequence: CDR1 LGHNA, CDR2 YSLEER. The ends lost 4 bases at V and 4 bases at J; junction bases unmatched: 5. The CDR3 length is 14 residues. The CDR3 DNA is TGCGCCAGCAGCCCCGGACAGGGCGTCTATGGCTACACCTTC. As protein: CASSPGQGVYGYTF.

This clonotype was picked up one time. The chain has TRBV28 and TRBJ1-6, with 7 nucleotides matching TRBD1. Germline CDR1 reads MDHEN; CDR2 reads SYDVKM. The junction had 4 bases not matched to a gene; V was cut back by 1 base and J by 7 bases. The CDR3 is 15 residues long. CDR3 in amino acids: CASSLSTGTNSPLHF. DNA for the CDR3: TGTGCCAGCAGTTTATCGACAGGGACAAATTCACCCCTCCACTTT.

This clonotype was recorded a few times. The CDR3 coding sequence is TGTGCCACCAGCATCTGGGACAGCCGAAACTCCTACGAGCAGTACTTC. Its protein product is CATSIWDSRNSYEQYF. The chain employs TRBV15 and TRBJ2-7; 7 positions match TRBD1. The CDR3 runs 16 residues. Germline trimming cut 4 bases from V and 0 bases from J; bases unmatched to any gene: 9. Germline CDR1 is LNHNV and CDR2 is YYDKDF (reference sequence). Variable domain in full (rest from reference TRBV15 and TRBJ2-7): DAMVIQNPRYQVTQFGKPVTLSCSQTLNHNVMYWYQQKSSQAPKLLFHYYDKDFNNEADTPDNFQSRRPNTSFCFLDIRSPGLGDTAMYLCATSIWDSRNSYEQYFGPGTRLTVT.

In this sample, this clonotype turned up a few times. The chain carries TRBV20-1 and TRBJ1-5; 7 bases fit TRBD1. The CDR3 spans 15 residues. The V and J ends lost 5 bases and 0 bases, in that order; junction bases with no gene match: 7. Germline CDR1 and CDR2: DFQATT and SNEGSKA (reference sequence). The CDR3 coding sequence is TGCAGTGCTGGAGGGACAGCGAATAGCAATCAGCCCCAGCATTTT. Its protein is CSAGGTANSNQPQHF.